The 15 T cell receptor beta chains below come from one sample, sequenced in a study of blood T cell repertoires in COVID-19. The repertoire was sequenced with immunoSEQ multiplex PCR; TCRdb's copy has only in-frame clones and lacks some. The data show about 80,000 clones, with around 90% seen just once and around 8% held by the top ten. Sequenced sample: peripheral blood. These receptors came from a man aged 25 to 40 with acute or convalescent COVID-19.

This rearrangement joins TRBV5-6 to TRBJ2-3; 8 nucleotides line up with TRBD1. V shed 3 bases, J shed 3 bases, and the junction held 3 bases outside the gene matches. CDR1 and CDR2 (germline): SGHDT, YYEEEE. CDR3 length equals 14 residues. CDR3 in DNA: TGTGCCAGCAGCTGGACAGGGCCGACAGATACGCAGTATTTT. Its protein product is CASSWTGPTDTQYF.

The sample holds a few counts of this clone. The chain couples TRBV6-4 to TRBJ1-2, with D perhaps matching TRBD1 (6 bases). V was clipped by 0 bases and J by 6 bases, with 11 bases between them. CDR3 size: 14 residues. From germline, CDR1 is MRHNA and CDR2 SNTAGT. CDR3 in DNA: TGTGCCAGCAGTGACTCTGGCAGGGGCAATGGCTACACCTTC. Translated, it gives CASSDSGRGNGYTF.

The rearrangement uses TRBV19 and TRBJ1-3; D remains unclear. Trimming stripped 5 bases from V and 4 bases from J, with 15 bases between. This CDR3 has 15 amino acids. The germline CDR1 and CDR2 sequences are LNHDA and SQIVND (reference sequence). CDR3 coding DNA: TGTGCCAGTAGTCTCGGGATCCTAGCCGGAAACACCATATATTTT. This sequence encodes CASSLGILAGNTIYF.

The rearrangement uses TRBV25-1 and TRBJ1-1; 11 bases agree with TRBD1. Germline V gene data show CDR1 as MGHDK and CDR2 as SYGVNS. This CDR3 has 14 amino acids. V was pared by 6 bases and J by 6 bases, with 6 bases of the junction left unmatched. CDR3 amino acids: CASRGTGGYPEAFF. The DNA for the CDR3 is TGTGCCAGCAGAGGGACAGGGGGTTATCCTGAAGCTTTCTTT. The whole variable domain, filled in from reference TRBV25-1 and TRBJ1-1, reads EADIYQTPRYLVIGTGKKITLECSQTMGHDKMYWYQQDPGMELHLIHYSYGVNSTEKGDLSSESTVSRIRTEHFPLTLESARPSHTSQYLCASRGTGGYPEAFFGQGTRLTVV.

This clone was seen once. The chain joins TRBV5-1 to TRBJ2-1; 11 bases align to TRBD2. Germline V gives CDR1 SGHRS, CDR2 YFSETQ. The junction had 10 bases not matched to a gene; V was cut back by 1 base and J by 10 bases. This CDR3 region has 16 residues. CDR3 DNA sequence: TGCGCCAGCAGCTTGTTGATTAGCGGGAGGGCCCGGGAGCAGTTCTTC. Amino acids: CASSLLISGRAREQFF.

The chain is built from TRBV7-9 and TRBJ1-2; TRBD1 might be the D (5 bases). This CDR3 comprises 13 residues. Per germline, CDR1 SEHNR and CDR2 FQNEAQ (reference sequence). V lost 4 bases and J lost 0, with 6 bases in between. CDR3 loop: CASSWTTNYGYTF. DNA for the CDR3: TGTGCCAGCAGCTGGACAACTAACTATGGCTACACCTTC.

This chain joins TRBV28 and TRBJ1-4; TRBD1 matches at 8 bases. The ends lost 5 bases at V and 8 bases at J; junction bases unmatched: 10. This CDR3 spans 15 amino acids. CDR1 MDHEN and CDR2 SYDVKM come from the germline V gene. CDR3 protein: CASSPQGALVEKLFF. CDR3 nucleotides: TGTGCCAGCAGTCCTCAGGGGGCGTTGGTCGAAAAACTGTTTTTT.

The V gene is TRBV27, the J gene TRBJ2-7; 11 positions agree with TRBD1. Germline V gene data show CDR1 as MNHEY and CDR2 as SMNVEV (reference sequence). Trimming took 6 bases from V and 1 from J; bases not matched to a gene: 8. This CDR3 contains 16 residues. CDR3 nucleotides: TGTGCCAGCAGATTGACCGGGACAGGGGGTTCCTACGAGCAGTACTTC. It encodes CASRLTGTGGSYEQYF.

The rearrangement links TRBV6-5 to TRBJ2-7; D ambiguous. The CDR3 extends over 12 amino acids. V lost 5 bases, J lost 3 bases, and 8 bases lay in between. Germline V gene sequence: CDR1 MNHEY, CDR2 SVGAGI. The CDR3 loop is CASSTPGYEQYF. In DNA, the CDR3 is TGTGCCAGCAGTACCCCGGGCTACGAGCAGTACTTC.

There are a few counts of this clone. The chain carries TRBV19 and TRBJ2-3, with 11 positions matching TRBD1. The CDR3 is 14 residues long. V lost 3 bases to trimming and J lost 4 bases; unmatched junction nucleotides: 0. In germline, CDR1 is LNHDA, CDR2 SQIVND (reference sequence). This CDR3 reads CASSMGQGADTQYF. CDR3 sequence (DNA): TGTGCCAGTAGTATGGGACAGGGGGCAGATACGCAGTATTTT.

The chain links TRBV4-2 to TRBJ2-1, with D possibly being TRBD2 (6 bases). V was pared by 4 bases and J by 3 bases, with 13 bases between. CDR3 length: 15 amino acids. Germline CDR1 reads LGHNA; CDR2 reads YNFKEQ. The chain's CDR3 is CASSRASDGYNEQFF. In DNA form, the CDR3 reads TGTGCCAGCAGCCGAGCTAGCGATGGCTACAATGAGCAGTTCTTC.

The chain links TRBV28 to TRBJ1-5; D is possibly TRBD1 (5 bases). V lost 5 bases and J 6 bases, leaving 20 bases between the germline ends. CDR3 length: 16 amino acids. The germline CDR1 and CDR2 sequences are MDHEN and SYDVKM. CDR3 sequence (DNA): TGTGCCAGCAGTACATACTGGGACCGGCGGGGTCAGCCCCAGCATTTT. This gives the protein CASSTYWDRRGQPQHF. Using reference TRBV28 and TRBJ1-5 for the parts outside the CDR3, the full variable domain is DVKVTQSSRYLVKRTGEKVFLECVQDMDHENMFWYRQDPGLGLRLIYFSYDVKMKEKGDIPEGYSVSREKKERFSLILESASTNQTSMYLCASSTYWDRRGQPQHFGDGTRLSIL.

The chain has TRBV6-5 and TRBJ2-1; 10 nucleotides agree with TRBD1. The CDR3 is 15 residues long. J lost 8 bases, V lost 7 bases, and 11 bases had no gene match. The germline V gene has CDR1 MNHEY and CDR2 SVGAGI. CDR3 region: CASTRAGQGFHEQFF. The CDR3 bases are TGTGCCAGCACCAGAGCGGGACAGGGGTTCCATGAGCAGTTCTTC.

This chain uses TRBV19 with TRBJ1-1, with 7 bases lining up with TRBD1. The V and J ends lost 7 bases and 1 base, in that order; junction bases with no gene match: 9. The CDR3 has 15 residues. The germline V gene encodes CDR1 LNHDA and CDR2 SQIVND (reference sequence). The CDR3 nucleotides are TGTGCCAGTACCACATCCTACAGGGGGAACACTGAAGCTTTCTTT. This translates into CASTTSYRGNTEAFF.

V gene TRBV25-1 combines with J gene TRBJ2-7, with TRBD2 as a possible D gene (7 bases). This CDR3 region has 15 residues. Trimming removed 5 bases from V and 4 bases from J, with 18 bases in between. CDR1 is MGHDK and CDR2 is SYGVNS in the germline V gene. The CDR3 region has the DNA TGTGCCAGCAGTCGAACTACAGGGAGGGGGTACGAGCAGTACTTC. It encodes CASSRTTGRGYEQYF.